One and the same sample provided the 15 T cell receptor beta chains below, sequenced in a study of shared clonotypes between healthy human individuals. Clones were read by immunoSEQ multiplex PCR, and TCRdb kept only the in-frame ones, dropping some. The sample comprises about 510,000 clones, 90% to 96% of which are singletons, and 0.05% to 0.07% rests with the top ten. The sequenced material came from naive CD4+ T cells sorted from blood. The subset denotes: CD45RA+ positively selected. The receptors shown here come from a woman aged 25 to 39 in good health.

The chain joins TRBV23-1 to TRBJ1-3; unclear D gene. TRBV23-1 is an ORF for which the function is uncertain. The CDR3 covers 15 residues. V was pared by 2 bases and J by 6 bases, with 14 bases between. In DNA form, the CDR3 reads TGCGCCAGCAGTCAACCTAGCGGGAGGGTAAACACCATATATTTT. Encoded protein: CASSQPSGRVNTIYF.

This rearrangement joins TRBV28 to TRBJ2-2; 8 bases fit TRBD2. The V segment lost 3 bases and the J segment 5 bases; nucleotides outside the gene matches: 5. This CDR3 is 15 amino acids long. Looked up from germline, CDR1 is MDHEN and CDR2 is SYDVKM. CDR3 in DNA: TGTGCCAGCAGTTTGGGCGGCGGGAGGACCGGGGAGCTGTTTTTT. It specifies CASSLGGGRTGELFF.

The chain employs TRBV7-6 and TRBJ1-4; TRBD1 matches 7 bases. Unmatched junction bases numbered 7, after V lost 5 bases and J lost 7 bases. The V gene's germline CDR1 is SGHVS and CDR2 FNYEAQ. The CDR3 is 14 amino acids. The CDR3 DNA sequence: TGTGCCAGCAGCCCGGGACAGAGAGGTGAAAAACTGTTTTTT. Translated, it gives CASSPGQRGEKLFF.

The gene calls are TRBV2 and TRBJ2-3, with 7 bases fitting TRBD1. CDR1 SNHLY and CDR2 FYNNEI come from the germline V gene. The trim removed 9 bases at V and 3 bases at J, leaving 3 bases unmatched. This CDR3 has 12 residues. The CDR3 loop reads CAREQGTDTQYF. The CDR3 DNA is TGTGCCAGGGAACAGGGGACAGATACGCAGTATTTT. Full variable domain (rest looked up from reference TRBV2 and TRBJ2-3): EPEVTQTPSHQVTQMGQEVILRCVPISNHLYFYWYRQILGQKVEFLVSFYNNEISEKSEIFDDQFSVERPDGSNFTLKIRSTKLEDSAMYFCAREQGTDTQYFGPGTRLTVL.

The J gene is TRBJ1-2, the V gene TRBV6-5; 8 positions agree with TRBD1. This CDR3 comprises 14 residues. CDR1 and CDR2 from the germline V gene are MNHEY and SVGAGI. V was clipped by 7 bases and J by 0 bases; unmatched bases: 4. CDR3 residues: CASTPGQANYGYTF. CDR3 in DNA: TGTGCCAGCACCCCGGGACAGGCTAACTATGGCTACACCTTC.

The chain has TRBV19 and TRBJ2-7; D remains ambiguous. Germline CDR1 is LNHDA and CDR2 is SQIVND (reference sequence). Trimming pared 6 bases from V and 4 bases from J, leaving 16 bases between. The CDR3 length is 14 residues. This chain's CDR3 is CASSQYPPPYEQYF. As DNA, the CDR3 is TGTGCCAGTAGCCAATACCCACCCCCTTACGAGCAGTACTTC.

This chain uses TRBV30 with TRBJ2-6, with TRBD1 identical over 7 bases. The CDR3 contains 16 residues. Germline lookup yields CDR1 GTSNPN and CDR2 SVGIG (reference sequence). The V segment lost 0 bases and the J segment 6 bases; nucleotides outside the gene matches: 8. The CDR3 region is CAWSVKGAGPANVLTF. CDR3 DNA: TGTGCCTGGAGTGTAAAGGGGGCAGGGCCGGCCAACGTCCTGACTTTC.

This chain links TRBV10-1 with TRBJ1-5; possible D gene TRBD1, 5 bases. V lost 0 bases and J lost 6, with 6 bases in between. This CDR3 contains 13 residues. Looked up from germline, CDR1 is WNHNN and CDR2 is SYGVQD (reference sequence). The CDR3 protein is CASSESGPQPQHF. Here the CDR3 DNA reads TGCGCCAGCAGTGAGTCGGGACCTCAGCCCCAGCATTTT.

This chain joins TRBV5-8 and TRBJ2-2, with D possibly being TRBD1 or TRBD2 (5 bases each). The CDR3 length is 15 residues. Germline CDR1 is SGHTS and CDR2 is YDEGEE. The ends were cut back, 3 bases at V and 3 bases at J, with 12 bases in the middle. The CDR3 is CASSWPGPYTGELFF. The DNA for the CDR3 is TGTGCCAGCAGCTGGCCGGGGCCGTACACCGGGGAGCTGTTTTTT.

The chain joins TRBV11-2 to TRBJ2-6; D ambiguous. CDR3 length: 15 residues. Germline V gives CDR1 SGHAT, CDR2 FQNNGV. V lost 5 bases and J lost 0, with 8 bases in between. Here the CDR3 DNA reads TGTGCCAGCAGCCAAATGGGCTCTGGGGCCAACGTCCTGACTTTC. This codes for CASSQMGSGANVLTF.

The chain joins TRBV6-5 to TRBJ2-3, with 7 bases that match TRBD1. The CDR3 extends over 15 amino acids. CDR1 and CDR2 (germline): MNHEY, SVGAGI. V dropped 2 bases and J dropped 2; count of bases not matched to a gene: 4. The CDR3 region has the DNA TGTGCCAGCAGTTACGAGGGGGCAGCCACAGATACGCAGTATTTT. Protein: CASSYEGAATDTQYF.

This chain connects TRBV9 to TRBJ2-3, with a tentative D call TRBD2 (5 bases). The germline gives CDR1 SGDLS, CDR2 YYNGEE. CDR3 size: 14 residues. The V gene lost 7 bases and the J gene lost 1 base, with 13 bases spanning the gap. Written as DNA, the CDR3 is TGTGCCAGCGGGCTAGCCGCGGGCACAGATACGCAGTATTTT. The encoded protein is CASGLAAGTDTQYF.

This chain uses TRBV28 with TRBJ1-2, with TRBD1 identical over 10 bases. Germline V gene data show CDR1 as MDHEN and CDR2 as SYDVKM. The CDR3 extends over 15 amino acids. V shed 4 bases and J 7 bases; nucleotides not matched to a gene: 9. CDR3 bases: TGTGCCAGCAGTTGGGGGACAGGGGAAATGGGTGGCTACACCTTC. Encoded protein: CASSWGTGEMGGYTF.

This rearrangement joins TRBV18 to TRBJ2-5; TRBD2 matches at 8 bases. Looked up from germline, CDR1 is KGHSH and CDR2 is LQKENI. This CDR3 is 13 amino acids long. Trimming took 6 bases from V and 4 from J; bases not matched to a gene: 4. In nucleotides, the CDR3 is TGTGCCAGCTCGCGCCTAGCGGGAGAGACCCAGTACTTC. Protein product: CASSRLAGETQYF.

The chain carries TRBV6-5 and TRBJ2-5, with TRBD1 identical over 8 bases. The CDR3 totals 14 residues. Germline V gene data show CDR1 as MNHEY and CDR2 as SVGAGI. The junction had 10 bases not matched to a gene; V was cut back by 6 bases and J by 7 bases. The DNA for the CDR3 is TGTGCCAGCAGCCCGGACAGGGCCCAAAGGACCCAGTACTTC. Its protein is CASSPDRAQRTQYF.